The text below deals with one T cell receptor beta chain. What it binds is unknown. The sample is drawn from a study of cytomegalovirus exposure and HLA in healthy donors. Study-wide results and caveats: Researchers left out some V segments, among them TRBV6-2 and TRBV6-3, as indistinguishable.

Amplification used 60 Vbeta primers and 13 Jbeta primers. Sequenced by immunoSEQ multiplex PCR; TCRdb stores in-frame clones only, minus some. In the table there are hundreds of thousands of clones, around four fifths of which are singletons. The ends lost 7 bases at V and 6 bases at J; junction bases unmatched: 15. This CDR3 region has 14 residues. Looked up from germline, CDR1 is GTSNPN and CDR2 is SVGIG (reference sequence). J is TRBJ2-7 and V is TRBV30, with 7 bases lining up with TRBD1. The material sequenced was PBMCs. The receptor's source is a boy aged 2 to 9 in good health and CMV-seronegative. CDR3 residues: CAYRGVAGGREQYF. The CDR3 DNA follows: TGTGCCTATCGTGGCGTTGCAGGGGGACGCGAGCAGTACTTC.